Below are 26 T cell receptor beta chains sequenced from a single sample in a study of monozygotic twins with inflammatory bowel disease. TCRdb reprocessed the 5' RACE reads and keeps a single row for each CDR3 protein, giving no DNA. The ten most abundant clones cover 5.6% of a sample with roughly 300,000 distinct CDR3 sequences. The sample consisted of blood. The receptors here all came from a human donor with ulcerative colitis or Crohn's disease, or a healthy co-twin of an affected twin (not recorded which).

The CDR3 spells CASSQLLGGTEAFF. The chain recombines TRBV5-1 with TRBJ1-1; the D call of TRBD1 rests on TCRdb alone, since no DNA is present to check it. The length of the CDR3 is 14 residues. The germline CDR1 and CDR2 sequences are SGHRS and YFSETQ.

The genes are TRBV12-3 or TRBV12-4 and TRBJ2-5; no DNA is available, so the TRBD1 call from TCRdb remains unchecked. The CDR3 covers 14 residues. The CDR3 is CASTSQGPQETQYF.

The V call is TRBV18, the J call TRBJ2-7. Germline V CDR1 and CDR2: KGHSH, LQKENI. The CDR3 spans 13 residues. CDR3 in amino acids: CASSPPKSYEQYF.

The chain couples TRBV6-2 or TRBV6-3 to TRBJ2-4. Germline CDR1 and CDR2: MNHEY and SVGEGT. The CDR3 contains 12 residues. The CDR3 is CASSYTKNMQYF.

This rearrangement joins TRBV9 to TRBJ2-1; absent DNA, TCRdb's TRBD2 call cannot be checked. CDR3 length: 14 amino acids. The V gene's germline CDR1 is SGDLS and CDR2 YYNGEE. CDR3 sequence: CASSTSGTHNEQFF.

The V gene is TRBV7-2, the J gene TRBJ2-5. From germline, CDR1 is SGHTA and CDR2 FQGNSA. CDR3 length: 12 residues. The CDR3 here is CASSFHQETQYF.

CDR3 sequence: CASSSPGLPRGYNEQFF. The J gene is TRBJ2-1, the V gene TRBV7-2; the TCRdb call, TRBD2, lacks DNA for checking. CDR3 size: 17 residues. Germline V CDR1 and CDR2: SGHTA, FQGNSA.

The chain is built from TRBV11-2 and TRBJ1-1; TCRdb lists TRBD1, though no DNA is available to test this call. The CDR3 consists of 14 residues. Germline V gives CDR1 SGHAT, CDR2 FQNNGV. The CDR3 protein is CASSSQAAYTEAFF.

This rearrangement joins TRBV12-3 or TRBV12-4 to TRBJ2-7. The CDR3 sequence is 15 residues long. CDR3 loop: CASSLSFTSSYEQYF.

The CDR3 spells CASSINEGLSQPQHF. The J gene is TRBJ1-5, the V gene TRBV19. This CDR3 has 15 residues. CDR1 and CDR2 from the germline V gene are LNHDA and SQIVND (reference sequence). Variable domain in full (rest from reference TRBV19 and TRBJ1-5): DGGITQSPKYLFRKEGQNVTLSCEQNLNHDAMYWYRQDPGQGLRLIYYSQIVNDFQKGDIAEGYSVSREKKESFPLTVTSAQKNPTAFYLCASSINEGLSQPQHFGDGTRLSIL.

The V gene is TRBV5-1, the J gene TRBJ2-7; the D gene TCRdb calls, TRBD2, cannot be checked with no DNA. Germline V gene lookup returns CDR1 SGHRS and CDR2 YFSETQ. The CDR3 covers 20 residues. CDR3 region: CASSLALVSGTSGRSYEQYF.

V gene TRBV7-2 combines with J gene TRBJ2-3. There are 14 residues in the CDR3. Germline V gives CDR1 SGHTA, CDR2 FQGNSA. The CDR3 sequence: CASSLSHVTDTQYF.

CDR3 loop: CASSKRQGFGANVLTF. This chain uses TRBV21-1 with TRBJ2-6. TRBV21-1 is recorded as a pseudogene. The CDR3 is made up of 16 amino acids.

The chain recombines TRBV10-2 with TRBJ2-1. Germline assignment: CDR1 WSHSY and CDR2 SAAADI. The CDR3 length is 11 residues. The CDR3 is CASSERSGQFF.

CDR3 region: CSGLAENYNEQFF. The gene calls are TRBV29-1 and TRBJ2-1; without DNA, the TCRdb call of TRBD2 cannot be checked. Germline assignment: CDR1 SQVTM and CDR2 ANQGSEA. This CDR3 is built from 13 residues.

J is TRBJ2-7 and V is TRBV7-2; the D gene TCRdb calls, TRBD2, cannot be checked with no DNA. CDR3 size: 14 residues. Germline V gene sequence: CDR1 SGHTA, CDR2 FQGNSA. The CDR3 here is CASSRTSGSYEQYF. Variable domain in full (rest from reference TRBV7-2 and TRBJ2-7): GAGVSQSPSNKVTEKGKDVELRCDPISGHTALYWYRQSLGQGLEFLIYFQGNSAPDKSGLPSDRFSAERTGGSVSTLTIQRTQQEDSAVYLCASSRTSGSYEQYFGPGTRLTVT.

This CDR3 is CASSIGLEETQYF. The V and J genes are TRBV19 and TRBJ2-5; TCRdb outputs TRBD2, but without DNA this stays unchecked. Germline V CDR1 and CDR2: LNHDA, SQIVND (reference sequence). The CDR3 length is 13 residues.

This chain connects TRBV11-2 to TRBJ2-3. Germline lookup yields CDR1 SGHAT and CDR2 FQNNGV. This CDR3 region has 13 residues. CDR3 sequence: CASSRFFQDTQYF.

The rearrangement links TRBV29-1 to TRBJ2-3; the D call of TRBD1 rests on TCRdb alone, since no DNA is present to check it. Germline CDR1 is SQVTM and CDR2 is ANQGSEA. The CDR3 length is 15 residues. CDR3: CSVEFPGGNTDTQYF.

The chain carries TRBV14 and TRBJ2-3; TCRdb proposes TRBD1, but this gene call is untestable without DNA. The CDR3 covers 16 residues. Germline CDR1 and CDR2: SGHDN and FVKESK. The CDR3 here is CASSQGPGTSTDTQYF.

The chain links TRBV20-1 to TRBJ2-3; TCRdb designates TRBD2, a call that cannot be tested without DNA. The length of the CDR3 is 15 residues. CDR1 and CDR2 from the germline V gene are DFQATT and SNEGSKA (reference sequence). This CDR3 reads CSAGPSERRTDTQYF.

The V and J genes are TRBV2 and TRBJ2-1; absent DNA, TCRdb's TRBD2 call cannot be checked. CDR1 and CDR2 (germline): SNHLY, FYNNEI. The CDR3 runs to 14 residues. The CDR3 spells CASILAGALDEQFF. Variable domain in full (rest from reference TRBV2 and TRBJ2-1): EPEVTQTPSHQVTQMGQEVILRCVPISNHLYFYWYRQILGQKVEFLVSFYNNEISEKSEIFDDQFSVERPDGSNFTLKIRSTKLEDSAMYFCASILAGALDEQFFGPGTRLTVL.

The V call is TRBV6-2 or TRBV6-3, the J call TRBJ1-6; there is no DNA to check the TCRdb D call of TRBD1. The CDR3 has 14 residues. Germline V gene sequence: CDR1 MNHEY, CDR2 SVGEGT. CDR3 loop: CASSLQGVASPLHF.

The V call is TRBV4-3, the J call TRBJ1-2; TCRdb returns TRBD1, unconfirmable since there is no DNA. In germline, CDR1 is LGHNA, CDR2 YSLEER. This CDR3 comprises 15 residues. The CDR3 protein is CASSQDQGRFNGYTF.

This sequence joins TRBV5-4 and TRBJ2-4; TCRdb reports TRBD1, a call that lacks DNA to check it against. The CDR3 contains 13 residues. Germline V CDR1 and CDR2: SGHNT, YYREEE (reference sequence). The CDR3 spells CASSPGSRNIQYF.

V and J are TRBV4-3 and TRBJ1-4; the D call from TCRdb, TRBD1, cannot be confirmed without DNA. The CDR3 has 18 amino acids. CDR1 LGHNA and CDR2 YSLEER come from the germline V gene. The CDR3 spells CASSLRDSRQTTNEKLFF.